The rows below give T cell receptor beta chains drawn from one sample of a study of blood T cell repertoires in COVID-19. Method: immunoSEQ multiplex PCR; TCRdb's copy keeps in-frame clones and lacks some. The sample yields roughly 70,000 clones, approximately 73% seen once. Sequenced: peripheral blood. These receptor sequences come from a man aged 55-75 years with COVID-19, enrolled during active disease. CDR3s include the opening cysteine and the closing phenylalanine or tryptophan. The D gene is left open where the match is weak. For some rows the clone size is stated as once, few or many, or as a class when expanded; others skip it.

J gene,D gene,clone size,V gene,CDR3 protein,CDR3 DNA
TRBJ2-1,NA,once,TRBV30,CAYTPGTTVVNEQFF,TGTGCCTACACCCCTGGGACAACTGTGGTCAATGAGCAGTTCTTC
TRBJ2-3,TRBD2,NA,TRBV28,CASSLLLAGSDTQYF,TGTGCCAGCAGTTTATTACTAGCGGGGTCAGATACGCAGTATTTT
TRBJ1-2,NA,NA,TRBV28,CASGEVNYGYTF,TGTGCCAGCGGGGAGGTTAACTATGGCTACACCTTC
TRBJ2-1,TRBD2,NA,TRBV5-5,CASSKPGLAGGWVKFF,TGTGCCAGCAGCAAACCGGGACTAGCGGGAGGGTGGGTAAAGTTCTTC
TRBJ1-2,NA,NA,TRBV11-3,CASSVTGNYGYTF,TGTGCCAGCAGCGTAACAGGGAACTATGGCTACACCTTC
TRBJ2-3,TRBD2,NA,TRBV2,CASSSNGGAGDTQYF,TGTGCCAGCTCCTCTAACGGGGGGGCGGGGGATACGCAGTATTTT
TRBJ2-2,NA,NA,TRBV13,CASSLKGVPGELFF,TGTGCCAGCAGCTTAAAAGGGGTTCCCGGGGAGCTGTTTTTT
TRBJ1-3,TRBD1,NA,TRBV12-3/TRBV12-4,CASSEDRGDTIYF,TGTGCCAGCAGTGAGGACAGGGGTGACACCATATATTTT
TRBJ2-7,TRBD2,many,TRBV28,CASSTSGGEDVAEQYF,TGTGCCAGCTCGACTAGCGGGGGCGAAGATGTTGCCGAGCAGTACTTC
TRBJ2-4,TRBD1,once,TRBV5-4,CASSLGGDRAVGQYF,TGTGCCAGCAGCTTGGGAGGGGACAGGGCCGTGGGACAGTACTTC
TRBJ2-1,TRBD1,NA,TRBV9,CASSEGPGQGAWYEQFF,TGTGCCAGCAGCGAGGGACCGGGACAGGGGGCTTGGTATGAGCAGTTCTTC
TRBJ2-3,NA,NA,TRBV11-2,CASSLYMSSTDTQYF,TGTGCCAGCAGCTTGTATATGTCTAGCACAGATACGCAGTATTTT
TRBJ1-1,NA,few,TRBV30,CAWRPGNTEAFF,TGTGCCTGGAGGCCAGGGAACACTGAAGCTTTCTTT
TRBJ2-3,TRBD2,NA,TRBV7-9,CASSVVGGSTDTQYF,TGTGCCAGCAGCGTGGTCGGGGGGAGCACAGATACGCAGTATTTT
TRBJ2-7,TRBD2,NA,TRBV10-2,CASSGSGRRYEQYF,TGCGCCAGCAGTGGTAGCGGGAGGAGGTACGAGCAGTACTTC
TRBJ2-1,TRBD2,NA,TRBV5-1,CASSFSTSGGATYNEQFF,TGCGCCAGCAGCTTTAGTACTAGCGGGGGGGCTACCTACAATGAGCAGTTCTTC
TRBJ2-1,NA,NA,TRBV5-6,CASSPPAVYNEQFF,TGTGCCAGCAGCCCCCCGGCGGTCTACAATGAGCAGTTCTTC
TRBJ1-6,NA,once,TRBV2,CASRWRDGNSPLHF,TGTGCCAGCAGATGGCGGGACGGTAATTCACCCCTCCACTTT
TRBJ1-2,NA,NA,TRBV19,CASSIQRSGYTF,TGTGCCAGTAGTATACAAAGGAGCGGCTACACCTTC
TRBJ2-1,NA,NA,TRBV7-9,CASSLSGRYQFF,TGTGCCAGCAGCTTATCGGGGAGGTATCAGTTCTTC
TRBJ2-7,TRBD2,NA,TRBV18,CASSPPGAGGNEQYF,TGTGCCAGCTCACCACCGGGAGCGGGAGGCAACGAGCAGTACTTC
TRBJ1-1,TRBD1,NA,TRBV6-5,CASRRDRQTEAFF,TGTGCCAGCAGACGGGACAGGCAAACTGAAGCTTTCTTT
TRBJ1-3,NA,few,TRBV28,CAIKSGSSGNTIYF,TGTGCCATCAAATCGGGGAGTTCTGGAAACACCATATATTTT
TRBJ2-1,TRBD2,NA,TRBV11-2,CASSPSSGSYNEQFF,TGTGCCAGCAGCCCAAGTAGCGGGAGCTACAATGAGCAGTTCTTC
TRBJ2-3,TRBD2,NA,TRBV7-3,CASSLRLAGVGDTQYF,TGTGCCAGCAGCTTAAGGCTAGCGGGAGTCGGGGATACGCAGTATTTT
TRBJ2-1,TRBD2,NA,TRBV11-2,CASSYHRDYYNEQFF,TGTGCCAGCAGCTACCACCGGGACTATTACAATGAGCAGTTCTTC
TRBJ1-1,NA,few,TRBV6-5,CASVSSGTEAFF,TGTGCCAGCGTCTCCTCAGGCACTGAAGCTTTCTTT
TRBJ2-2,NA,once,TRBV12-1,CASQKPGRYTGELFF,TGTGCCAGCCAAAAACCAGGCAGATACACCGGGGAGCTGTTTTTT
TRBJ2-1,TRBD2,NA,TRBV14,CASSQPASGEAFF,TGTGCCAGCAGCCAACCGGCTAGCGGGGAGGCGTTCTTC
TRBJ2-5,TRBD2,few,TRBV29-1,CSGLAGGETQYF,TGCAGCGGACTAGCGGGCGGGGAGACCCAGTACTTC
TRBJ1-6,TRBD1,NA,TRBV6-5,CASLPGQEASPLHF,TGTGCCAGTCTCCCGGGACAGGAGGCTTCACCCCTCCACTTT
TRBJ2-7,TRBD1,NA,TRBV19,CASRGQGAREQYF,TGTGCCAGCCGGGGGCAGGGGGCGCGGGAGCAGTACTTC
TRBJ1-1,TRBD1,NA,TRBV6-1,CASSMDRGGTEAFF,TGTGCCAGCAGCATGGACAGGGGGGGTACTGAAGCTTTCTTT
TRBJ2-2,NA,few,TRBV18,CASSPAGEGTGELFF,TGTGCCAGCTCACCAGCAGGGGAAGGAACCGGGGAGCTGTTTTTT
TRBJ2-7,TRBD2,NA,TRBV2,CASNLGGDLGYEQYF,TGTGCCAGCAACCTGGGGGGGGACCTCGGCTACGAGCAGTACTTC
TRBJ2-2,TRBD1,NA,TRBV19,CASSGTGGAFGELFF,TGTGCCAGTAGTGGGACAGGGGGGGCTTTCGGGGAGCTGTTTTTT
TRBJ2-2,TRBD1,NA,TRBV29-1,CSASPGGLNTGELFF,TGCAGCGCTAGTCCAGGGGGCCTGAACACCGGGGAGCTGTTTTTT